Listed below are T cell receptor beta chains from one sample, sequenced in a study of beta chain features in type 1 diabetes. Profiled with immunoSEQ multiplex PCR; TCRdb holds only in-frame clones, not every one. This sample has about 160,000 clones, with around 8% found just once. The specimen sequenced was central memory CD4+ T cells from blood. The receptors were gathered from a woman aged 40 to 50 with type 1 diabetes. CDR3s leave out the opening cysteine and the closing phenylalanine or tryptophan. D genes are given only for firm matches.

TRBD1 | TRBJ2-7 | TRBV4-3 | ASSQGTGFSYEQY
- | TRBJ1-3 | TRBV28 | ASANPTAGNTIY
- | TRBJ2-3 | TRBV11-2 | ASSFGQTSTDTQY
TRBD2 | TRBJ2-1 | TRBV6-5 | ASSVSGVVGNEQF
- | TRBJ1-2 | TRBV2 | ASRAGRGGYT
TRBD1 | TRBJ2-3 | TRBV9 | ASTGTGGWDTQY
TRBD1 | TRBJ1-2 | TRBV4-1 | ASSRQGTDGYT
TRBD2 | TRBJ2-1 | TRBV11-3 | ASSSPGTRGNNEQF
- | TRBJ2-7 | TRBV9 | ASSVQGNHEQY
- | TRBJ2-7 | TRBV25-1 | ASSFQGKGEQY
- | TRBJ1-1 | TRBV7-8 | ASSLASGDGREAF
- | TRBJ2-2 | TRBV4-2 | ASSVPRGPVAGELF
TRBD1 | TRBJ2-2 | TRBV2 | ASSDRGIGELF
- | TRBJ1-1 | TRBV13 | ASSPFGGENTEAF
TRBD1 | TRBJ1-2 | TRBV7-9 | ASSLQGTPGYT
- | TRBJ2-7 | TRBV10-3 | AISESAGSNEQY
- | TRBJ2-1 | TRBV5-1 | ASSLYGRGEQF
- | TRBJ2-7 | TRBV7-8 | ASSRTVAYEQY
TRBD1 | TRBJ2-5 | TRBV19 | ASSPGGWTQY
- | TRBJ1-3 | TRBV28 | ASSSTGHHSGNTIY
- | TRBJ1-5 | TRBV19 | ASTAGRGQIYQPQH
- | TRBJ1-6 | TRBV7-2 | ASSLDSSPGGPLH
- | TRBJ1-1 | TRBV18 | ASSPRAGEGTEAF
- | TRBJ1-6 | TRBV9 | ASSMDTSLGSPLH
- | TRBJ2-1 | TRBV7-3 | ASSSQGNEQF
TRBD1 | TRBJ1-2 | TRBV28 | ASSQQGPYGYT
- | TRBJ2-5 | TRBV7-2 | ASSLGQLQETQY
TRBD1 | TRBJ2-3 | TRBV10-3 | AISGGTGASTDTQY
TRBD1 | TRBJ2-1 | TRBV28 | ASSFGDRGREQF
- | TRBJ2-1 | TRBV29-1 | SVVSTMSSYNEQF
TRBD1 | TRBJ1-5 | TRBV9 | ASSQGDEPQH
- | TRBJ1-5 | TRBV29-1 | SALWAQGQPQH
- | TRBJ2-5 | TRBV6-6 | ASGRPRQPQETQY
- | TRBJ2-7 | TRBV18 | ASSPGTVVEQY
TRBD1 | TRBJ2-7 | TRBV18 | ASSPGQGVGYEQY
TRBD1 | TRBJ2-7 | TRBV7-9 | ASSLFGGDRGIGQY
TRBD1 | TRBJ1-5 | TRBV7-9 | ASSTTGGLSPQH
- | TRBJ1-5 | TRBV6-6 | ASSDRSQPQH
- | TRBJ1-5 | TRBV30 | AWSAAPSGPQH
TRBD1 | TRBJ2-3 | TRBV29-1 | SASGTGGADTQY
- | TRBJ2-7 | TRBV18 | ASSPPARGGEQY
TRBD1 | TRBJ2-1 | TRBV5-1 | ASSGRTGVIYNEQF